This TCR beta chain was profiled in a study of neurological immune-mediated disorders. The CDR3 covers 14 residues. V was trimmed by 3 bases and J by 9 bases, leaving 16 bases between them. Study-wide points: Multiple sclerosis, the disease with the least TCR clonal expansion, fell below healthy controls, whereas HTLV-1-associated myelopathy showed the most.

The cDNA was produced through 5'RACE with 10-nucleotide random UMIs. One entry per CDR3 protein, called by TCRdb with MiXCR from the 5' RACE reads. Of 50,000 or so distinct CDR3 sequences listed, 10% are singletons. This clonotype was detected many times. What it binds is unknown. The unsorted libraries were made from 2 million PBMCs kept at -80 C. Material for sequencing was PBMCs. The receptor was isolated from a woman in her 40s with HTLV-1-associated myelopathy (HAM/TSP). This chain links TRBV12-3 or TRBV12-4 with TRBJ2-3; D possibly matches TRBD1 or TRBD2 (5 bases each). CDR3 in DNA: TGTGCCAGCAGTTTCGACAGACTACCCCCCACGCAGTATTTT. Its translation is CASSFDRLPPTQYF.